This T cell receptor (beta chain) was recovered during a study of T cells in Graves' hyperthyroidism and ophthalmopathy. General observations from the study: Ophthalmopathy was model-predicted a median about 6 months pre-onset. Ophthalmopathy cases were set apart from stable hyperthyroidism by a 13 V-J model.

Per the germline V gene, CDR1 is SEHNR and CDR2 is FQNEAQ (reference sequence). Trimming shortened V by 5 bases and J by 0 bases, and 25 bases separated the two germline ends. The CDR3 runs to 19 residues. RNA transcripts gave rise to amplified TCR beta CDR3 regions. Carried out on the TCR CDR3, a first-round RT-PCR used the HTBI primer set. TCRdb independently ran MiXCR on the multiplex PCR reads; one entry per CDR3 protein. The sample lists about 200,000 distinct CDR3 sequences, 15% to 20% occurring once. This clonotype was detected a few times. Its specificity is unknown. The clonotype originates from a man aged 40-50 years with Graves' hyperthyroidism. The chain has TRBV7-9 and TRBJ1-1; D is possibly TRBD1 (5 bases). The sequenced material came from blood. CDR3 coding DNA: TGTGCCAGCAGCCGAAGACCCCTCGGCAGAACGACAGTGAACACTGAAGCTTTCTTT. This encodes CASSRRPLGRTTVNTEAFF.